What follows is one T cell receptor beta chain and its context. Its antigen is undetermined. From germline, CDR1 is SGHRS and CDR2 YFSETQ. This CDR3 spans 15 amino acids. Deletions cut 4 bases from V and 2 bases from J, with 16 bases between. Genomic DNA provided the template from which TCR beta VDJ and CDR3 profiles were obtained. TCRdb reprocessed the reads with MiXCR, giving one entry per CDR3 protein. The sample contains about 200,000 distinct CDR3 sequences, 50% to 70% of which appear only once. The data were taken from a study of CD8+CD57+ T cells in acquired aplastic anemia. In the study overall: Mean yield of DNA from sorted CD4+ and CD8+ cells was 2.5 to 4 ug.

General observations from the study: No significant patient-versus-control difference appeared in CD8+ Simpson's diversity.

Patients who underwent sequencing had shown CD8+CD57+ cell expansion by flow cytometry. The material sequenced was sorted CD4+, CD8+, or CD8+CD57+ T cells (not recorded which) from PBMCs. V and J are TRBV5-1 and TRBJ2-7; tentatively, D is TRBD1 or TRBD2 (6 bases each). The source is a human donor with aplastic anemia. In nucleotides, the CDR3 is TGCGCCAGCAGCCCCCACGGGGGCGAAACCTACGAGCAGTACTTC. It yields the protein CASSPHGGETYEQYF.